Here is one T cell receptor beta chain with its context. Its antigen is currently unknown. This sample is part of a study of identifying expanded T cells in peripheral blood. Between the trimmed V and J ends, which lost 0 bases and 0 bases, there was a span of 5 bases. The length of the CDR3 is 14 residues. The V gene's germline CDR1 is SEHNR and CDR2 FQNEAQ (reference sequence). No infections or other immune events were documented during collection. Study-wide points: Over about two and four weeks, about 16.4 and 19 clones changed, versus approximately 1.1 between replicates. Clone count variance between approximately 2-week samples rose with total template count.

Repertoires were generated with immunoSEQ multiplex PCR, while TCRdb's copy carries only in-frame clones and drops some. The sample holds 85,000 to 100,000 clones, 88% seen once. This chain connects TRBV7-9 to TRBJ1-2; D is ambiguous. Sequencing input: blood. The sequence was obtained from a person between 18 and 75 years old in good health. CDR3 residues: CASSLAAANYGYTF. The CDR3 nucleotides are TGTGCCAGCAGCTTAGCGGCAGCTAACTATGGCTACACCTTC.